This TCR beta chain emerged from a study of cytomegalovirus exposure and HLA in healthy donors. Study at large: An earlier analysis found 100 million or so unique TCR beta sequences from approximately 190 million T cells. Whole-study results and caveats: A missense variant in DCLRE1C was later tied to TCR beta V- and J-gene trimming. A list of 150 to 200 TCR beta chains associated with cytomegalovirus was given. Testing in vitro showed a few CMV-associated chains specific for CMV antigens.

V was clipped by 1 base and J by 5 bases; unmatched bases: 5. The CDR3 covers 17 residues. Germline CDR1 reads SGHRS; CDR2 reads YFSETQ. About this clone itself: Its matching antigen is unknown.

The PCR ran on 60 Vbeta and 13 Jbeta primers. Libraries were prepared by immunoSEQ multiplex PCR; TCRdb keeps only in-frame clonotypes and omits some of them. The data show about 120,000 clones, around 81% seen once. The receptor comes from a female donor in good health and CMV-seronegative. The chain employs TRBV5-1 and TRBJ2-2, with TRBD2 matching 13 bases. The sequenced sample consisted of PBMCs. Here the CDR3 reads CASSLFWTSGGTGELFF. CDR3 DNA: TGCGCCAGCAGCTTGTTTTGGACTAGCGGGGGTACCGGGGAGCTGTTTTTT.